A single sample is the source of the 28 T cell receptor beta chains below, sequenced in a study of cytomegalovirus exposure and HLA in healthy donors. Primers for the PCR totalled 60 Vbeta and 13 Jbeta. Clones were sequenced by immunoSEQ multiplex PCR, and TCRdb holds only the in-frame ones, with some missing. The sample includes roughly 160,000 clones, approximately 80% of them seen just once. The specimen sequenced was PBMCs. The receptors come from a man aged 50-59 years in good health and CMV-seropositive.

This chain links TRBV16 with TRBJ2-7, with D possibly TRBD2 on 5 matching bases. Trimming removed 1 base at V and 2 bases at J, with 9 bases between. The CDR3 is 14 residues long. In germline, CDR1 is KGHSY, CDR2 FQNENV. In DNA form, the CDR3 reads TGTGCCAGCAGCCAATTTATCGGGACCTACGAGCAGTACTTC. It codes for CASSQFIGTYEQYF.

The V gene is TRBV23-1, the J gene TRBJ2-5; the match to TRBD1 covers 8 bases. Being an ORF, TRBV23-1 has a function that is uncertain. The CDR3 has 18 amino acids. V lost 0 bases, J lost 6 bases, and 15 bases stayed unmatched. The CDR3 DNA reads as TGCGCCAGCAGTCAATCAGGTCGACAGGGGCGACAAAGCAAGACCCAGTACTTC. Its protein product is CASSQSGRQGRQSKTQYF.

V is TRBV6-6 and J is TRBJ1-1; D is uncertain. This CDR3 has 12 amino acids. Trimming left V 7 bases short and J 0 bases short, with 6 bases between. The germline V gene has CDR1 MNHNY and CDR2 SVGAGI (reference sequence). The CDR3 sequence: CASKRVNTEAFF. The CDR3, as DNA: TGTGCCAGCAAGCGGGTGAACACTGAAGCTTTCTTT.

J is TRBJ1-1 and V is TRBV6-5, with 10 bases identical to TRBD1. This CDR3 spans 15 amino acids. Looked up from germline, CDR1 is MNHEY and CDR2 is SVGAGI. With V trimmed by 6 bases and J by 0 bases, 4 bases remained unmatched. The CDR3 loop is CASSPGTGVNTEAFF. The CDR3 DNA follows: TGTGCCAGCAGCCCCGGGACAGGGGTGAACACTGAAGCTTTCTTT.

The CDR3 reads CASSQRTGDLNTEAFF. The CDR3 DNA is TGCGCCAGCAGCCAGCGGACAGGGGACCTGAACACTGAAGCTTTCTTT. V gene TRBV5-1 combines with J gene TRBJ1-1; the match to TRBD1 covers 9 bases. Germline CDR1 SGHRS, CDR2 YFSETQ. The CDR3 runs 16 residues. The V and J ends lost 4 bases and 0 bases, in that order; junction bases with no gene match: 7.

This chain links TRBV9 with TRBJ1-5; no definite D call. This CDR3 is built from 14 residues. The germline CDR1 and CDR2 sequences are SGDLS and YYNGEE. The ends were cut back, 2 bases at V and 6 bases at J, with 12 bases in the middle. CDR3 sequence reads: CASSVLGDGQPQHF. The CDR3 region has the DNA TGTGCCAGCAGCGTTCTAGGTGACGGTCAGCCCCAGCATTTT.

The CDR3 DNA follows: TGTGCCAGCACCCTCTCGGGGGGACAGACCCAGTACTTC. Encoded protein: CASTLSGGQTQYF. The chain combines TRBV18 with TRBJ2-5, with 7 bases matching TRBD2. CDR1 is KGHSH and CDR2 is LQKENI in the germline V gene. This CDR3 spans 13 amino acids. With 8 bases clipped from V and 6 bases from J, the junction kept 9 bases outside the gene matches.

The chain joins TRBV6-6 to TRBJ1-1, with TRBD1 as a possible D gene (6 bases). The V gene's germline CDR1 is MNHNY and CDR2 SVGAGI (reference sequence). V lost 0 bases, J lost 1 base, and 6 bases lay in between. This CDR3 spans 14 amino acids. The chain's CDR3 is CASSYSGGNTEAFF. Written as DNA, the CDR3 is TGTGCCAGCAGTTACTCAGGGGGGAACACTGAAGCTTTCTTT.

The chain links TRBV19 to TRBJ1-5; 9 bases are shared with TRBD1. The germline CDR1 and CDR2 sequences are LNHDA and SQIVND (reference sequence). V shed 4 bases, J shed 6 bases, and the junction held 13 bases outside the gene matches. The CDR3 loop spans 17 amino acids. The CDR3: CASSTTFSQGAGQPQHF. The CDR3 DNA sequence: TGTGCCAGTAGTACTACCTTCTCACAGGGGGCCGGTCAGCCCCAGCATTTT.

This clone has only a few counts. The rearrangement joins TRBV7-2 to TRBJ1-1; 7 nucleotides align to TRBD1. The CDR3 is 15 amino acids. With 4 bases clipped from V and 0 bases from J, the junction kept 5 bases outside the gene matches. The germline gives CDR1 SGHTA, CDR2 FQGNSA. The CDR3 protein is CASSYRDSLNTEAFF. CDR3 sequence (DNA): TGTGCCAGCAGCTATAGGGACAGCTTGAACACTGAAGCTTTCTTT.

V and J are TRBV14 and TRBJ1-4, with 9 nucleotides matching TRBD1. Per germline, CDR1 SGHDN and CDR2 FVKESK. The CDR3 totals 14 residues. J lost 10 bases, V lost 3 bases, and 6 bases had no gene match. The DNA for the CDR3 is TGTGCCAGCAGCCAGTACAGGGGGCTCGGAAAACTGTTTTTT. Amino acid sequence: CASSQYRGLGKLFF.

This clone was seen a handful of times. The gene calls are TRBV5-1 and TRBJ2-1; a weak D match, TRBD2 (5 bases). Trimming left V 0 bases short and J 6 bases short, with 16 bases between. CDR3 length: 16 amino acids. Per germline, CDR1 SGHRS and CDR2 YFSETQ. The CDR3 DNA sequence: TGCGCCAGCAGCTTGGTGTTAAGGCGCGAGGGCAATGAGCAGTTCTTC. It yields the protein CASSLVLRREGNEQFF.

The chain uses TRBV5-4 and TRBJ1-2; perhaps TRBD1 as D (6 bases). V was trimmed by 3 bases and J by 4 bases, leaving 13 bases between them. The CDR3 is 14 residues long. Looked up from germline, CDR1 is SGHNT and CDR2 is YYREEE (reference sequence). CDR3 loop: CASSSGQHIYGYTF. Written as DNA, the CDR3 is TGTGCCAGCAGCTCCGGACAGCATATCTATGGCTACACCTTC. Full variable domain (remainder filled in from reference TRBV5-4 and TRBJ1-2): ETGVTQSPTHLIKTRGQQVTLRCSSQSGHNTVSWYQQALGQGPQFIFQYYREEENGRGNFPPRFSGLQFPNYSSELNVNALELDDSALYLCASSSGQHIYGYTFGSGTRLTVV.

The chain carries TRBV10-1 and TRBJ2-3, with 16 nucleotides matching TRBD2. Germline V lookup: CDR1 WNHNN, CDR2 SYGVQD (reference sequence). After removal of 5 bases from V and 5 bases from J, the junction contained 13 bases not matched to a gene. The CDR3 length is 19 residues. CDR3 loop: CASSPGLAGGQGRGDTQYF. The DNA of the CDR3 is TGCGCCAGCAGTCCGGGACTAGCGGGGGGGCAGGGGAGAGGAGATACGCAGTATTTT.

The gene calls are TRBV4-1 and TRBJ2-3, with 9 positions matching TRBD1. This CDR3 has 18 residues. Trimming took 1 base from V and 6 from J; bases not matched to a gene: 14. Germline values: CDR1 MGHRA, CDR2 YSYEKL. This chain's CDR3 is CASSQGFPGQGDLDTQYF. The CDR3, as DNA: TGCGCCAGCAGCCAAGGATTTCCGGGACAGGGAGATCTGGATACGCAGTATTTT.

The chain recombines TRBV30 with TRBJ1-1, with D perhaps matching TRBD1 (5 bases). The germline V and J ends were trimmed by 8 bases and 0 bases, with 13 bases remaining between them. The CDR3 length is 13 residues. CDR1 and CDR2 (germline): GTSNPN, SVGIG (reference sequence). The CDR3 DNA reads TGTGCCGCGGGGGGAGTTATGAACACTGAAGCTTTCTTT. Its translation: CAAGGVMNTEAFF. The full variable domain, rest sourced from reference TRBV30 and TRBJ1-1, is SQTIHQWPATLVQPVGSPLSLECTVEGTSNPNLYWYRQAAGRGLQLLFYSVGIGQISSEVPQNLSASRPQDRQFILSSKKLLLSDSGFYLCAAGGVMNTEAFFGQGTRLTVV.

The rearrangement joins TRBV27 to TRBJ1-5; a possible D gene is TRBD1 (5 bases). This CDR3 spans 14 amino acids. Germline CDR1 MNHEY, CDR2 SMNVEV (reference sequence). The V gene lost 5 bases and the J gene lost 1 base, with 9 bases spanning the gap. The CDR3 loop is CASSPPGSNQPQHF. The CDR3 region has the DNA TGTGCCAGCAGTCCTCCAGGGAGCAATCAGCCCCAGCATTTT.

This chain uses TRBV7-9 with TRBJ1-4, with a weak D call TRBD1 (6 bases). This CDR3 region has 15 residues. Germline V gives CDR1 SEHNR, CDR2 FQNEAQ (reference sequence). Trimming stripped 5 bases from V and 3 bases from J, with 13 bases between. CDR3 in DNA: TGTGCCAGCAGCGAGGGGGGGTTGGCTAATGAAAAACTGTTTTTT. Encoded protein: CASSEGGLANEKLFF.

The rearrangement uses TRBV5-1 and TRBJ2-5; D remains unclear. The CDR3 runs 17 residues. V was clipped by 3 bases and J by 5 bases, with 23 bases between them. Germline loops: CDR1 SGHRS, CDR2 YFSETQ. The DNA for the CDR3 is TGCGCCAGCAGCTCCGGTATACTTATAACTGGAGCGGAGACCCAGTACTTC. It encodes CASSSGILITGAETQYF.

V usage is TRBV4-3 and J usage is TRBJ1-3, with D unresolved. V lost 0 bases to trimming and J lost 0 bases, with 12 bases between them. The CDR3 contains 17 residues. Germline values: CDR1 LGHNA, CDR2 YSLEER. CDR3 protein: CASSQDSDRGSGNTIYF. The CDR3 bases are TGCGCCAGCAGCCAAGATTCAGATAGAGGCTCTGGAAACACCATATATTTT.

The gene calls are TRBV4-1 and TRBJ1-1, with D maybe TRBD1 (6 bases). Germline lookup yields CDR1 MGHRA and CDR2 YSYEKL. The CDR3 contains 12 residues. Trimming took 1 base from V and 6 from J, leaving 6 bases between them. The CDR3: CASSQGTAEAFF. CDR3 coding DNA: TGCGCCAGCAGCCAAGGGACAGCTGAAGCTTTCTTT.

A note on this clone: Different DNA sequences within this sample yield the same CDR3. The CDR3 is CASSVGASGGYNEQFF. The CDR3 region has the DNA TGTGCCAGCAGCGTAGGGGCTAGCGGGGGTTACAATGAGCAGTTCTTC. V gene TRBV9 combines with J gene TRBJ2-1; 10 bases align to TRBD2. Looked up from germline, CDR1 is SGDLS and CDR2 is YYNGEE. With V trimmed by 0 bases and J by 4 bases, 4 bases remained unmatched. This CDR3 comprises 16 residues.

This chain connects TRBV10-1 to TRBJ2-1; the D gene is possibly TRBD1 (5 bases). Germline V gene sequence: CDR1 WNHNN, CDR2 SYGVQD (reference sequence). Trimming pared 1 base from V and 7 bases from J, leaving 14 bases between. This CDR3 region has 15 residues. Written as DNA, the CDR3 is TGCGCCAGCAGTGAGTTTAGGCAGGGTGCGAATGAGCAGTTCTTC. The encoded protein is CASSEFRQGANEQFF.

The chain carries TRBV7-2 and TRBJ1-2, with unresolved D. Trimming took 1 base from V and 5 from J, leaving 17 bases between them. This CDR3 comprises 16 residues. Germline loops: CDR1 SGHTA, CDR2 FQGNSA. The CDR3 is CASSLDIQYSTYGYTF. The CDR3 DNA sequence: TGTGCCAGCAGCTTAGATATACAGTATTCAACGTATGGCTACACCTTC. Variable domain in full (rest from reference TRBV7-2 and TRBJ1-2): GAGVSQSPSNKVTEKGKDVELRCDPISGHTALYWYRQSLGQGLEFLIYFQGNSAPDKSGLPSDRFSAERTGGSVSTLTIQRTQQEDSAVYLCASSLDIQYSTYGYTFGSGTRLTVV.

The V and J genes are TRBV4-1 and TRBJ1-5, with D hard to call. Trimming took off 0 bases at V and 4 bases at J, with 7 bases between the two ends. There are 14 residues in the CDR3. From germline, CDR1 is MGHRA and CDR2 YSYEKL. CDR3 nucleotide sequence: TGCGCCAGCAGCCAAGATCTGGAGAATCAGCCCCAGCATTTT. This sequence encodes CASSQDLENQPQHF.

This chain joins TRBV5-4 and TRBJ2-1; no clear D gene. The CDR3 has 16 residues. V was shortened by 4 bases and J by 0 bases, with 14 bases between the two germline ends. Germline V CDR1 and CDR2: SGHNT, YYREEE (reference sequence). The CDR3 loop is CASSLYAVTSYNEQFF. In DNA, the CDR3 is TGTGCCAGCAGCCTCTACGCGGTTACCTCCTACAATGAGCAGTTCTTC.

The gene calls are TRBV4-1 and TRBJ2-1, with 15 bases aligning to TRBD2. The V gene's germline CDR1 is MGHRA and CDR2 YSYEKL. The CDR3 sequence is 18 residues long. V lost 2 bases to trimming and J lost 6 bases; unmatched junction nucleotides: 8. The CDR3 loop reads CASSQIDMGLAGGNEQFF. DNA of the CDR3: TGCGCCAGCAGCCAAATCGATATGGGACTAGCGGGGGGCAATGAGCAGTTCTTC.

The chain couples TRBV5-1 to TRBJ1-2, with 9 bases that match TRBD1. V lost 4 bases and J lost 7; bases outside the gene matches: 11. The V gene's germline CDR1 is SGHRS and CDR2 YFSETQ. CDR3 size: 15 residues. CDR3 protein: CASSPDTGGFGGYTF. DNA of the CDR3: TGCGCCAGCAGCCCGGACACAGGGGGCTTTGGTGGCTACACCTTC.